A selection of T cell receptor beta chains follows, all from one sample in a study of shared clonotypes between healthy human individuals. The protocol was immunoSEQ multiplex PCR, while the TCRdb copy is restricted to in-frame clones and leaves out a portion. This sample has under 600,000 clones, with 97% found just once. Sequencing was performed on naive CD4+ T cells sorted from blood. These receptors were obtained from a woman younger than 45 in good health. CDR3s include the opening cysteine and the closing phenylalanine or tryptophan. The D gene is left open where the match is weak. A row's size may be missing; if present it is once, few, many or a size class.

TRBJ1-3 | TRBV6-1 | NA | NA | CASREGGSGNTIYF | TGTGCCAGCAGGGAAGGGGGATCTGGAAACACCATATATTTT
TRBJ1-3 | TRBV21-1 | NA | NA | CASSKALLGVCGNTIYF | TGTGCCAGCAGCAAAGCGCTTTTAGGAGTTTGCGGAAACACCATATATTTT
TRBJ2-7 | TRBV28 | NA | NA | CASGDRDEQYF | TGTGCCAGCGGAGACCGCGACGAGCAGTACTTC
TRBJ1-4 | TRBV5-5 | NA | NA | CASSFHNEKLFF | TGTGCCAGCAGCTTTCACAATGAAAAACTGTTTTTT
TRBJ1-4 | TRBV6-6 | NA | NA | CASSYTDSGEKLFF | TGTGCCAGCAGTTACACGGACAGTGGAGAAAAACTGTTTTTT
TRBJ1-1 | TRBV6-1 | NA | NA | CASSEGHKNTEAFF | TGTGCCAGCAGTGAAGGACACAAGAACACTGAAGCTTTCTTT
TRBJ2-1 | TRBV5-1 | NA | TRBD2 | CASSLEAGGFNEQFF | TGCGCCAGCAGCTTGGAAGCGGGAGGGTTCAATGAGCAGTTCTTC
TRBJ1-2 | TRBV29-1 | once | NA | CSVSTGTRIGYTF | TGCAGCGTTTCCACCGGGACGCGGATAGGCTACACCTTC
TRBJ2-7 | TRBV2 | NA | NA | CASSERARGEQYF | TGTGCCAGCAGTGAAAGGGCCCGGGGCGAGCAGTACTTC
TRBJ2-3 | TRBV9 | NA | NA | CASSSSVHRTDTQYF | TGTGCCAGCAGCTCGAGCGTACACCGCACAGATACGCAGTATTTT
TRBJ2-3 | TRBV6-5 | NA | NA | CASSYGTGSTDTQYF | TGTGCCAGCAGTTATGGGACGGGGAGCACAGATACGCAGTATTTT
TRBJ2-4 | TRBV5-4 | NA | TRBD1 | CASSFLQGSQNIQYF | TGTGCCAGCAGCTTTTTACAGGGGAGCCAAAACATTCAGTACTTC
TRBJ2-7 | TRBV5-1 | NA | NA | CASSSTGGTSRSYEQYF | TGCGCCAGCAGCTCGACAGGGGGGACTAGCCGCTCCTACGAGCAGTACTTC
TRBJ1-5 | TRBV5-1 | NA | TRBD1 | CASRRDSNQPQHF | TGCGCCAGCAGACGGGACAGTAATCAGCCCCAGCATTTT
TRBJ1-1 | TRBV6-1 | NA | NA | CASERGRNTEAFF | TGTGCCAGCGAAAGGGGACGGAACACTGAAGCTTTCTTT
TRBJ2-7 | TRBV5-1 | NA | TRBD2 | CASSLAVLAGEREQYF | TGCGCCAGCAGCTTGGCCGTTTTAGCGGGAGAACGCGAGCAGTACTTC
TRBJ2-5 | TRBV9 | NA | NA | CASSTRDRETQYF | TGTGCCAGCAGCACGCGGGACAGAGAGACCCAGTACTTC
TRBJ2-7 | TRBV7-6 | NA | TRBD2 | CASSLGTNRYEQYF | TGTGCCAGCAGCCTCGGGACTAACCGTTACGAGCAGTACTTC
TRBJ1-2 | TRBV19 | NA | NA | CASRTPGSGLQGYTF | TGTGCCAGTAGGACCCCAGGGTCGGGGCTTCAGGGCTACACCTTC
TRBJ1-1 | TRBV28 | once | NA | CASSSKDGPNTEAFF | TGTGCCAGCAGTTCAAAGGACGGCCCAAACACTGAAGCTTTCTTT
TRBJ2-1 | TRBV4-1 | NA | NA | CASSLDAVSYNEQFF | TGCGCCAGCAGCCTGGACGCTGTCTCCTACAATGAGCAGTTCTTC
TRBJ2-5 | TRBV29-1 | NA | TRBD1 | CSVPKTGAQETQYF | TGCAGCGTCCCCAAGACAGGGGCTCAAGAGACCCAGTACTTC
TRBJ2-1 | TRBV5-4 | NA | TRBD2 | CASSLTSGNNEQFF | TGTGCCAGCAGCTTGACTAGCGGGAACAATGAGCAGTTCTTC
TRBJ2-1 | TRBV30 | NA | TRBD2 | CAWIREGAYNEQFF | TGTGCCTGGATACGGGAGGGGGCCTACAATGAGCAGTTCTTC
TRBJ2-1 | TRBV29-1 | NA | NA | CSGESGAHSYNEQFF | TGCAGCGGGGAGTCGGGGGCCCACTCCTACAATGAGCAGTTCTTC
TRBJ2-3 | TRBV7-6 | once | NA | CASSRGSGISTDTQYF | TGTGCCAGCAGCAGGGGGAGCGGGATTAGCACAGATACGCAGTATTTT
TRBJ2-1 | TRBV5-1 | NA | NA | CASSLVGDSTYNEQFF | TGCGCCAGCAGCTTGGTCGGCGACTCCACCTACAATGAGCAGTTCTTC
TRBJ2-4 | TRBV21-1 | NA | NA | CASSKGPWQMILAKNIQYF | TGTGCCAGCAGCAAAGGTCCGTGGCAGATGATTCTAGCCAAAAACATTCAGTACTTC
TRBJ1-1 | TRBV30 | NA | NA | CAWSKGYANTEAFF | TGTGCCTGGAGTAAGGGGTATGCGAACACTGAAGCTTTCTTT
TRBJ2-7 | TRBV30 | NA | NA | CAWSQDGSYEQYF | TGTGCCTGGAGCCAGGACGGCTCCTACGAGCAGTACTTC
TRBJ1-2 | TRBV4-1 | NA | NA | CASSQEVIEGRFYGYTF | TGCGCCAGCAGCCAAGAAGTGATAGAGGGACGGTTCTATGGCTACACCTTC
TRBJ2-1 | TRBV6-1 | NA | NA | CAAGANEQFF | TGTGCCGCCGGAGCAAATGAGCAGTTCTTC
TRBJ2-4 | TRBV28 | NA | NA | CASRNGKNIQYF | TGTGCCAGCAGAAATGGGAAAAACATTCAGTACTTC
TRBJ1-2 | TRBV30 | NA | TRBD1 | CAWSSGGFGYTF | TGTGCCTGGAGTTCAGGGGGCTTTGGCTACACCTTC
TRBJ2-7 | TRBV6-5 | NA | NA | CAPIRGSTCYYEQYF | TGTGCCCCAATCCGGGGGAGCACATGCTACTACGAGCAGTACTTC
TRBJ2-1 | TRBV27 | once | NA | CASSSLGPTLNEQFF | TGTGCCAGCAGTTCACTAGGCCCCACGCTCAATGAGCAGTTCTTC
TRBJ1-4 | TRBV28 | NA | NA | CASTDSQWAVGEKLFF | TGTGCCAGCACCGACTCCCAGTGGGCGGTGGGAGAAAAACTGTTTTTT
TRBJ2-5 | TRBV10-3 | few | NA | CAISESAGETQYF | TGTGCCATCAGTGAGTCAGCTGGGGAGACCCAGTACTTC
TRBJ2-1 | TRBV11-2 | NA | TRBD1 | CASSFLFQGANEGEQFF | TGTGCCAGCAGCTTCCTCTTCCAGGGGGCGAATGAGGGTGAGCAGTTCTTC
TRBJ2-3 | TRBV2 | once | TRBD2 | CASSPQREGDTQYF | TGTGCCAGCTCCCCTCAGCGGGAGGGAGATACGCAGTATTTT
TRBJ2-3 | TRBV19 | NA | NA | CASTRTVSSDTQYF | TGTGCCAGTACCCGGACAGTTTCCTCAGATACGCAGTATTTT
TRBJ2-5 | TRBV28 | NA | NA | CASSWGQGTQETQYF | TGTGCCAGCAGTTGGGGGCAGGGCACTCAAGAGACCCAGTACTTC
TRBJ2-1 | TRBV15 | NA | NA | CATSNREPSSYNEQFF | TGTGCCACCAGCAACCGGGAGCCCAGTTCCTACAATGAGCAGTTCTTC
TRBJ1-6 | TRBV28 | NA | NA | CASSFATVGSPLHF | TGTGCCAGCAGTTTTGCTACGGTTGGTTCACCCCTCCACTTT
TRBJ1-3 | TRBV12-2 | once | NA | CASLYRTAEGSGNTIYF | TGTGCAAGTCTTTACCGAACGGCAGAAGGCTCTGGAAACACCATATATTTT
TRBJ1-2 | TRBV6-6 | NA | NA | CASSYSTRSYGYTF | TGTGCCAGCAGTTACTCGACTCGCAGCTATGGCTACACCTTC